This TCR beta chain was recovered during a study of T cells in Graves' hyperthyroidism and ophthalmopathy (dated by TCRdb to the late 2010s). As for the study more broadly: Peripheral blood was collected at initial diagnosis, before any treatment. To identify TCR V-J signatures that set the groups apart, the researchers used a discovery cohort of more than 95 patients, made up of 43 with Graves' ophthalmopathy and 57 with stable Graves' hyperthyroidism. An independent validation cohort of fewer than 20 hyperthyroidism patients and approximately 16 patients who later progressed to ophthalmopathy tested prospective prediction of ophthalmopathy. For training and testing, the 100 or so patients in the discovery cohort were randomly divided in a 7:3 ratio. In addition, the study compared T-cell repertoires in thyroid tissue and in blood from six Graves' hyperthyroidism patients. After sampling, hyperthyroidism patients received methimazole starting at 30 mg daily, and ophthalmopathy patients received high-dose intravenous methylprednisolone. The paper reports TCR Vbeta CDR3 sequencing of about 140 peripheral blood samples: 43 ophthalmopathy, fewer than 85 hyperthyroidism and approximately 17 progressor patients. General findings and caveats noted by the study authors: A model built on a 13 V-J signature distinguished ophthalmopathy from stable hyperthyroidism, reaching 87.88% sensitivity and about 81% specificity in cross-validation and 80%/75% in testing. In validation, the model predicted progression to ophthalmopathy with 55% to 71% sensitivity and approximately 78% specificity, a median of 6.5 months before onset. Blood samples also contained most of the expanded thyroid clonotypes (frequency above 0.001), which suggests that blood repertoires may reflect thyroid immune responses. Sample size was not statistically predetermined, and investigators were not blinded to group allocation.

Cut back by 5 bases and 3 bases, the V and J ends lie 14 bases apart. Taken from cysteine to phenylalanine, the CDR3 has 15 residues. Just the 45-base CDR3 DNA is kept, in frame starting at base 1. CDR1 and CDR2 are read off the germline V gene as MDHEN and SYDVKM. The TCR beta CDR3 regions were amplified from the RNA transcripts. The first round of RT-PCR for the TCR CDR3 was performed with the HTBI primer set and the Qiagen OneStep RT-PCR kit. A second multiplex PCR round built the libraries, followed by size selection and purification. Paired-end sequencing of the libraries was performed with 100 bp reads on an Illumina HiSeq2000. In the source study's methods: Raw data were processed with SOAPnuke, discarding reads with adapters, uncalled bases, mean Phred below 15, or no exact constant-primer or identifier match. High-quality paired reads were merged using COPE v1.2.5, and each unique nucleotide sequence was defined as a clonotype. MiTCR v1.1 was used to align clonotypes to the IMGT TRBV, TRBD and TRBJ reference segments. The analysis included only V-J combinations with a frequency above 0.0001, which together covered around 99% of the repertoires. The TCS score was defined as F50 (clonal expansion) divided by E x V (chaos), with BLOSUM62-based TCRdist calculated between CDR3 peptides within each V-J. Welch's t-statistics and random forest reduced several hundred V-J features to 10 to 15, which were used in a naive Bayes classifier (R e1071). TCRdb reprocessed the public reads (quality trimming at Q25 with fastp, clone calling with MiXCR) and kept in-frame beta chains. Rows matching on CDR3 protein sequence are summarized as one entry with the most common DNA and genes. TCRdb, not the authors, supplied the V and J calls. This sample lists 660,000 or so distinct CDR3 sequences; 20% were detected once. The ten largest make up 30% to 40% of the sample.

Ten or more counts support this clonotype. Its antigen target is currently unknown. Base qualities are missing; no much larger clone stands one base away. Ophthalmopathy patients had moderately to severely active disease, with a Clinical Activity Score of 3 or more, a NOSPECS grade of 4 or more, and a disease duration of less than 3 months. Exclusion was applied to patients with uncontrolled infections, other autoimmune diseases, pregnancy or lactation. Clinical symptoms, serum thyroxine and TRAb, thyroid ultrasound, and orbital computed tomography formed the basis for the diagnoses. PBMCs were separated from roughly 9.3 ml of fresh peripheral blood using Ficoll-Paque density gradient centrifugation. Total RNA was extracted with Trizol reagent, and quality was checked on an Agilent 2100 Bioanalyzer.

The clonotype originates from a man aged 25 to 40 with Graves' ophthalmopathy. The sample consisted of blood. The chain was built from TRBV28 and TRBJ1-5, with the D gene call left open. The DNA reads TGTGCCAGCAGTGGGCCGGGTCACGTCAATCAGCCCCAGCATTTT. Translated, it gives CASSGPGHVNQPQHF.